The rows below give T cell receptor beta chains drawn from one sample of a study of blood T cell repertoires in COVID-19. Sequenced by immunoSEQ multiplex PCR; TCRdb stores in-frame clones only, minus some. The repertoire holds approximately 190,000 clones, with about 88% as singletons. The sample taken for sequencing was peripheral blood. These receptors all stem from a young man with active or convalescent COVID-19. Both conserved end residues are part of each CDR3. Only some rows state a clone size, as once, few, many or a class for expanded clones.

>TRBJ2-3|TRBV18|-
CASSSTGAVAAHTDTQYF
>TRBJ1-2|TRBV11-2|-
CASSLGASYTF
>TRBJ1-2|TRBV6-5|-
CASSYSSTGQRYTF
>TRBJ1-5|TRBV11-3|once
CASSSGQGAGQPQHF
>TRBJ1-6|TRBV7-8|-
CASSLSDRASSYNSPLHF
>TRBJ2-7|TRBV7-2|-
CASSQTTVRQDEQYF
>TRBJ2-3|TRBV5-4|-
CASSLGPGGGASDTQYF
>TRBJ2-3|TRBV7-9|-
CASSLRPSTDTQYF
>TRBJ2-3|TRBV19|-
CASKVTGGGTDTQYF
>TRBJ1-5|TRBV6-5|-
CASTFTGEGNQPQHF
>TRBJ1-5|TRBV19|-
CASTLRGFEKPQHF
>TRBJ2-5|TRBV18|-
CASSHTSGSALKETQYF
>TRBJ2-7|TRBV24-1|-
CATSDLREQYF
>TRBJ1-5|TRBV18|-
CASSPRSGTDSNQPQHF
>TRBJ1-5|TRBV11-2|-
CASSLGVEDNQPQHF
>TRBJ2-1|TRBV7-9|-
CASSSRQGGYNEQFF
>TRBJ1-6|TRBV14|-
CASSQERVGGLHF
>TRBJ1-5|TRBV6-5|-
CASSRGVFSNQPQHF
>TRBJ2-2|TRBV10-1|-
CASRSGGFTGELFF
>TRBJ1-1|TRBV5-1|few
CASSLAGSAAAFF
>TRBJ1-2|TRBV5-1|-
CASSYRENYGYTF
>TRBJ1-5|TRBV10-3|-
CAISESIQGVQPQHF
>TRBJ2-5|TRBV27|-
CASSSPRYGGTQYF
>TRBJ2-3|TRBV19|-
CASSPTGSTDTQYF
>TRBJ2-1|TRBV7-9|-
CASTRQAVGGRAGNEQFF
>TRBJ2-3|TRBV27|once
CASKHESGNTDTQYF
>TRBJ1-1|TRBV7-2|-
CASSTGPGAFF
>TRBJ2-5|TRBV6-6|-
CASSGRRLRQETQYF
>TRBJ1-3|TRBV30|-
CAWNQQGNTIYF
>TRBJ2-2|TRBV4-1|-
CASSQVYSVRTGELFF
>TRBJ1-3|TRBV29-1|-
CSVDPGASGNTIYF
>TRBJ2-7|TRBV9|-
CASSVSGSAYEQYF